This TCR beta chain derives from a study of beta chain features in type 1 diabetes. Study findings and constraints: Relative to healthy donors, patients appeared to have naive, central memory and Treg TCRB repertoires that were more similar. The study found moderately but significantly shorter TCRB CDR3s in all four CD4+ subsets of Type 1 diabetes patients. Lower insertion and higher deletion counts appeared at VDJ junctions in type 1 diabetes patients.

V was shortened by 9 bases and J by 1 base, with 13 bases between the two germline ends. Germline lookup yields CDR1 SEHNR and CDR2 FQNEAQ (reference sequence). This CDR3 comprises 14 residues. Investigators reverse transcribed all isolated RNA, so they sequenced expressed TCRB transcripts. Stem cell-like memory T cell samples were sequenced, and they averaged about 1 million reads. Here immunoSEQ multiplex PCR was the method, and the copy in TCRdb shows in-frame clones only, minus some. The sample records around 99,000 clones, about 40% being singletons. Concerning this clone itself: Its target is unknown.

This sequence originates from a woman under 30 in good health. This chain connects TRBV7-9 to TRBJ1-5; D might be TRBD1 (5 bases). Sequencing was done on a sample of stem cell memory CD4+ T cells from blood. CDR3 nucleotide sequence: TGTGCCAGTACGGGGGGGGACAGCAATCAGCCCCAGCATTTT. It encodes CASTGGDSNQPQHF.